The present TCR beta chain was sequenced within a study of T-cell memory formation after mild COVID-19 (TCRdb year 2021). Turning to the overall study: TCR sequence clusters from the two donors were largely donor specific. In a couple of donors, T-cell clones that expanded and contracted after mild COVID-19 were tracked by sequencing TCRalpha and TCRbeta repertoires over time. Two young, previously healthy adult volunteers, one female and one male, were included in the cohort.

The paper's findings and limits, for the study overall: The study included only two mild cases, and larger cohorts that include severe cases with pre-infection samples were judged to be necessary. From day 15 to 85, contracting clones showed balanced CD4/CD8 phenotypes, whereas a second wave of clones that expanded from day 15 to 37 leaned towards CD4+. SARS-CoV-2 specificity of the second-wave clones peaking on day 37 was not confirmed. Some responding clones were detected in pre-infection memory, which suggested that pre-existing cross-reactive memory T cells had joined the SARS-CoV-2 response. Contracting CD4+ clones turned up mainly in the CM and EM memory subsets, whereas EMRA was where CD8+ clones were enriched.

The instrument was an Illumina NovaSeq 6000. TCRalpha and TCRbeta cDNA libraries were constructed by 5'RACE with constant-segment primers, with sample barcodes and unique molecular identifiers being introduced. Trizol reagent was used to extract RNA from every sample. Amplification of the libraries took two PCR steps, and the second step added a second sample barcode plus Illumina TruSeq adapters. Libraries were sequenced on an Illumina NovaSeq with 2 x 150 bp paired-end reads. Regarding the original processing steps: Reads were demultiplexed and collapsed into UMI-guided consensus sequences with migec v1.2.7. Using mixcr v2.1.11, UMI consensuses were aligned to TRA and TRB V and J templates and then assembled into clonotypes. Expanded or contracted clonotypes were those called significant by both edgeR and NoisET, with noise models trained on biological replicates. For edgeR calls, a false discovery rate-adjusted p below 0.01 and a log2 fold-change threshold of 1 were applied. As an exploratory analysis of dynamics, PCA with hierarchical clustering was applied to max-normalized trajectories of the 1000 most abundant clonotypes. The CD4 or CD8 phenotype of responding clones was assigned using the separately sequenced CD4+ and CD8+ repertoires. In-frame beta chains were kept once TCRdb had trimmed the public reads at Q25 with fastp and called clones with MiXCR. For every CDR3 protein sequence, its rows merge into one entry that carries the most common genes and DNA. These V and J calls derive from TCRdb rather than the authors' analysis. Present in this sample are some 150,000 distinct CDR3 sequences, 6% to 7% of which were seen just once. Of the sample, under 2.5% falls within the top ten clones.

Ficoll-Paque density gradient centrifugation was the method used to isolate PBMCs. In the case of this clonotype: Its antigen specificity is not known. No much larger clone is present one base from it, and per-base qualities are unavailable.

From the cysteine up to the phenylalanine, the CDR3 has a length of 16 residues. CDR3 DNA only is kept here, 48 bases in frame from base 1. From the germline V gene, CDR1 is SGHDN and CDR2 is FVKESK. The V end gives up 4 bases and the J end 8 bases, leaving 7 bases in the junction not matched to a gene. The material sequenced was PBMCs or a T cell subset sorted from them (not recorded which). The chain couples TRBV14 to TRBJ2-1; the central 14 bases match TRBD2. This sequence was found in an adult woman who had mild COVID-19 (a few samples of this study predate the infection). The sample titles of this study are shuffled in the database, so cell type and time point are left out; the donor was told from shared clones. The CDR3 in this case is CASSRQTSGGAHEQFF. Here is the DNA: TGTGCCAGCAGCCGCCAGACTAGCGGGGGGGCCCATGAGCAGTTCTTC.